The 16 T cell receptor beta chains below were found in one sample sequenced in a study of blood T cell repertoires in COVID-19. Sequencing was performed with immunoSEQ multiplex PCR; in TCRdb, only in-frame clones are kept and a portion is missing. The profile shows approximately 320,000 clones, nearly 90% of them singletons. The sequenced material came from peripheral blood. All receptors come from a woman under 40 with COVID-19, enrolled during active disease.

The V call is TRBV6-6, the J call TRBJ1-1; TRBD1 might be the D (6 bases). V lost 5 bases, J lost 3 bases, and 13 bases lay in between. Germline V lookup: CDR1 MNHNY, CDR2 SVGAGI (reference sequence). This CDR3 region has 14 residues. The CDR3 spells CASSPNNRDTEAFF. The DNA of the CDR3 is TGTGCCAGCAGTCCCAACAACAGGGACACTGAAGCTTTCTTT.

Written as DNA, the CDR3 is TGTGCCAGCAGCCAAGATCTCGTCTCTGGCTACACCTTC. Residues: CASSQDLVSGYTF. The gene calls are TRBV3-1 (or the pseudogene TRBV3-2) and TRBJ1-2; D call uncertain. CDR3 length equals 13 residues. Germline CDR1 is LGHDT and CDR2 is YNNKEL (reference sequence). V dropped 0 bases and J dropped 7 bases, with 9 bases sitting between them.

The rearrangement uses TRBV6-5 and TRBJ1-3; 7 positions agree with TRBD1. The V and J ends lost 4 bases and 4 bases, in that order; junction bases with no gene match: 7. The CDR3 length is 15 residues. Germline V gene sequence: CDR1 MNHEY, CDR2 SVGAGI. The CDR3 region is CASSSGTAAGNTIYF. CDR3 nucleotides: TGTGCCAGCAGTTCCGGGACAGCGGCGGGAAACACCATATATTTT.

The chain carries TRBV7-8 and TRBJ1-5, with D perhaps matching TRBD1 (5 bases). The CDR3 totals 12 residues. With 5 bases removed from V and 6 bases from J, the gap between germline ends came to 8 bases. The germline CDR1 and CDR2 sequences are SGHVS and FQNEAQ. This chain's CDR3 is CASSPRVQPQHF. The DNA for the CDR3 is TGTGCCAGCAGCCCCAGGGTTCAGCCCCAGCATTTT.

The chain joins TRBV6-7 to TRBJ2-7; the D gene is possibly TRBD2 (6 bases). TRBV6-7 is an open reading frame, and its role is uncertain. Trimming removed 5 bases at V and 0 bases at J, with 14 bases between. The CDR3 contains 15 residues. The CDR3 protein is CASSLSGVLSYEQYF. The CDR3, as DNA: TGTGCCAGCAGTCTATCGGGGGTTCTCTCCTACGAGCAGTACTTC.

In its sample, this clone was seen once. The chain combines TRBV29-1 with TRBJ2-2; no reliable D call. Germline V gene lookup returns CDR1 SQVTM and CDR2 ANQGSEA. CDR3 length equals 13 residues. V was cut by 5 bases and J by 0 bases, with 7 bases left in between. The CDR3 nucleotides are TGCAGCGTTCGCAGAACGAACACCGGGGAGCTGTTTTTT. It is translated as CSVRRTNTGELFF.

This chain's CDR3 is CASSLESSYEQYF. Here the CDR3 DNA reads TGTGCCAGCAGCTTGGAGAGCTCCTACGAGCAGTACTTC. This sequence joins TRBV7-7 and TRBJ2-7, with D hard to call. The germline CDR1 and CDR2 sequences are SSHAT and FNYEAQ (reference sequence). The CDR3 sequence is 13 residues long. The V end was cut by 3 bases, the J end by 0 bases, with 6 bases between. The full variable domain, with the rest looked up from reference TRBV7-7 and TRBJ2-7, is GAGVSQSPRYKVTKRGQDVTLRCDPISSHATLYWYQQALGQGPEFLTYFNYEAQPDKSGLPSDRFSAERPEGSISTLTIQRTEQRDSAMYRCASSLESSYEQYFGPGTRLTVT.

Of note for this clone: The identical CDR3 is also encoded by other nucleotide sequences in the sample. This chain connects TRBV19 to TRBJ1-1; maybe TRBD1 (5 bases). Trimming cost V 1 base and J 1 base, with 10 bases left between them. CDR1 and CDR2 from the germline V gene are LNHDA and SQIVND (reference sequence). The CDR3 runs to 15 residues. The CDR3 reads CASSIAGGANTEAFF. In nucleotides, the CDR3 is TGTGCCAGTAGTATAGCCGGGGGAGCGAACACTGAAGCTTTCTTT.

J is TRBJ1-5 and V is TRBV3-1 (or the pseudogene TRBV3-2), with a weak D call TRBD1 (5 bases). From germline, CDR1 is LGHDT and CDR2 YNNKEL (reference sequence). Trimming shortened V by 4 bases and J by 7 bases, and 11 bases separated the two germline ends. The CDR3 loop spans 13 amino acids. In DNA form, the CDR3 reads TGTGCCAGCAGCCTCAGGGTTGGCCAGCCCCAGCATTTT. It codes for CASSLRVGQPQHF.

In this sample, this clone turned up once. J is TRBJ2-1 and V is TRBV11-2; maybe TRBD2 (5 bases). The CDR3 has 17 amino acids. Germline V gives CDR1 SGHAT, CDR2 FQNNGV. V lost 2 bases to trimming and J lost 7 bases, with 21 bases between them. CDR3 DNA: TGTGCCAGCAGCTTACTCCCGGGGTTGGGTAAGACGAATGAGCAGTTCTTC. Translating it yields CASSLLPGLGKTNEQFF. The full variable domain, its missing parts supplied by reference TRBV11-2 and TRBJ2-1, is EAGVAQSPRYKIIEKRQSVAFWCNPISGHATLYWYQQILGQGPKLLIQFQNNGVVDDSQLPKDRFSAERLKGVDSTLKIQPAKLEDSAVYLCASSLLPGLGKTNEQFFGPGTRLTVL.

V usage is TRBV28 and J usage is TRBJ1-5; perhaps TRBD1 as D (6 bases). The CDR3 loop spans 15 amino acids. V lost 10 bases, J lost 3 bases, and 19 bases lay in between. The germline V gene encodes CDR1 MDHEN and CDR2 SYDVKM. CDR3 amino acids: CATLEGGLANQPQHF. CDR3 sequence (DNA): TGTGCCACCTTAGAGGGGGGGTTAGCCAATCAGCCCCAGCATTTT.

This chain joins TRBV2 and TRBJ1-4, with D unclear. V was trimmed by 7 bases and J by 7 bases, leaving 13 bases between them. CDR1 is SNHLY, CDR2 FYNNEI, per germline. The CDR3 length is 13 residues. The DNA of the CDR3 is TGTGCCAGCACGTCCCTAAGAAGTGAAAAACTGTTTTTT. This encodes CASTSLRSEKLFF.

The chain has TRBV5-4 and TRBJ2-3; TRBD2 aligns across 7 bases. The J segment lost 1 base and the V segment lost 2 bases, leaving 10 bases of the junction unmatched. The germline CDR1 and CDR2 sequences are SGHNT and YYREEE (reference sequence). This CDR3 contains 17 residues. The CDR3 DNA sequence: TGTGCCAGCAGCTTTCCGGGGGTGAGCGGGGGCACAGATACGCAGTATTTT. Protein: CASSFPGVSGGTDTQYF.

This sequence joins TRBV2 and TRBJ2-1; 13 nucleotides agree with TRBD2. Germline CDR1 reads SNHLY; CDR2 reads FYNNEI. The CDR3 extends over 14 amino acids. The ends lost 7 bases at V and 10 bases at J; junction bases unmatched: 7. For the CDR3, the DNA is TGTGCCAGCACCCCGGCACTAGCGGGGGGGGAGCAGTTCTTC. As protein: CASTPALAGGEQFF. Drawing the rest from reference TRBV2 and TRBJ2-1, the complete variable domain is EPEVTQTPSHQVTQMGQEVILRCVPISNHLYFYWYRQILGQKVEFLVSFYNNEISEKSEIFDDQFSVERPDGSNFTLKIRSTKLEDSAMYFCASTPALAGGEQFFGPGTRLTVL.

This clone was recorded a few times. CDR3 sequence reads: CASSQDGGNEKLFF. CDR3 bases: TGTGCCAGCAGCCAAGACGGGGGTAATGAAAAACTGTTTTTT. V usage is TRBV7-9 and J usage is TRBJ1-4; tentative D call: TRBD1 (5 bases). V was trimmed by 5 bases and J by 4 bases, leaving 11 bases between them. This CDR3 has 14 amino acids. From germline, CDR1 is SEHNR and CDR2 FQNEAQ (reference sequence).

The chain combines TRBV28 with TRBJ2-2; D perhaps matches TRBD2 (6 bases). The V and J ends lost 2 bases and 5 bases respectively, with 9 bases between them. The CDR3 length is 14 residues. The V gene's germline CDR1 is MDHEN and CDR2 SYDVKM. In DNA form, the CDR3 reads TGTGCCAGCAGTTTACCGGCGGGGACCGGGGAGCTGTTTTTT. Protein: CASSLPAGTGELFF.